This T cell receptor (beta chain) stems from a study of PD-1 blockade in mismatch repair-deficient tumors. Study-wide background: Patients had approximately 11 mismatch repair-deficient cancer types and were previously treated and progressing.

The CDR3 loop spans 15 amino acids. V lost 0 bases, J lost 6 bases, and 11 bases lay in between. Germline assignment: CDR1 LNHNV and CDR2 YYDKDF (reference sequence). Using immunoSEQ multiplex PCR, the repertoire was profiled, and TCRdb retains in-frame clones only, with some absent. The sample carries over 100,000 clones, roughly 80% recorded once. The chain links TRBV15 to TRBJ1-4; no firm D call. This receptor was obtained from an adult with mismatch repair-deficient cancer. Sequenced material: peripheral blood, taken just over 59 weeks after starting pembrolizumab. The CDR3 DNA follows: TGTGCCACCAGCAGAGAGAGAGGGAGTCATGAAAAACTGTTTTTT. It encodes CATSRERGSHEKLFF.